This T cell receptor beta chain appears in the sequencing data of a study of vaccination and CD4 T cells after COVID-19. Study-wide context: In the convalescent group, nasal swab PCR was SARS-CoV-2 positive; some 10 cases were mild and one severe. Median time from second vaccine dose to sampling was roughly 72 days (14 to 241).

Cultured CD4+ T-cell DNA underwent Oncomine TCR Beta short-read sequencing. One entry per CDR3 protein, called by TCRdb with MiXCR from the PCR reads. The sample shows some 15,000 distinct CDR3 sequences, over 55% of them seen only once. This clonotype was found a few times. Its specificity is unknown. Germline is not matched at one junction end, which may reflect a read error. Treatment specified: approximately nine-day PBMC culture with coronavirus spike peptide pools or control peptides (ViraFEST assay). ViraFEST used peptide pools to expand antigen-specific T cells and subsequently sequenced their TCRs. PCR tests turned positive between March and December 2020, before US Alpha, Beta and Delta variants. Material for sequencing was CD4+ T cells from blood, cultured in vitro. The clonotype originates from a human donor who had recovered from COVID-19.

The DNA for the CDR3 is TGTGCCAGCAGCTACTCGGGGGGGGCGGTGGAGACCCAGTACTTC. This translates into CASSYSGGAVETQYF. The genes are TRBV6-2 or TRBV6-3 and TRBJ2-5; TRBD2 matches at 8 bases. The CDR3 has 15 amino acids. Per the germline V gene, CDR1 is MNHEY and CDR2 is SVGEGT.